The clone carrying this T cell receptor (beta chain) was counted ten times or more. Its antigen is not known. This sample is part of a study of CD8 T cells in ankylosing spondylitis. The study's findings and limits: Within peripheral blood, clones linked to disease were CD8+ and relatively rare. A TCR beta motif of seven or eight highly homologous variants appeared characteristic of ankylosing spondylitis blood. In ankylosing spondylitis patients, matched synovial fluid reportedly showed significant enrichment of disease-linked clones.

Germline CDR1 SQVTM, CDR2 ANQGSEA. V was trimmed by 6 bases and J by 2 bases, leaving 16 bases between them. The CDR3 has 14 amino acids. Making the TCR beta libraries involved quantitative 5'-RACE with molecular barcodes. MiXCR, applied by TCRdb to the 5' RACE reads, yields one record per CDR3 protein. The table has hundreds of thousands of distinct CDR3 sequences, 15% to 20% seen once. The V call is TRBV29-1, the J call TRBJ1-2, with D tentatively TRBD1 (5 bases). Sequencing used blood, either unsorted or a sorted T cell fraction (not recorded which). The source is a male donor with ankylosing spondylitis. CDR3 sequence: CSVDRDVVNYGYTF. The DNA of the CDR3 is TGCAGCGTCGACCGGGACGTCGTAAACTATGGCTACACCTTC.